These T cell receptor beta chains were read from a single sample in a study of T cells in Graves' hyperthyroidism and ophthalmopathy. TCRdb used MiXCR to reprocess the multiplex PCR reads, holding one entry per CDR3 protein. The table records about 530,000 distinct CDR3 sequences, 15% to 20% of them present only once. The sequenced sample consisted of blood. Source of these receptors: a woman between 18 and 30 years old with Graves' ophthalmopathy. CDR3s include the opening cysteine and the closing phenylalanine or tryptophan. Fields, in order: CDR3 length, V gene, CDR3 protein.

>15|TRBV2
CASRASGREFPEQFF
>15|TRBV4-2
CASSPNMQGTIGYTF
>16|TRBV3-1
CASSQAGTSINYGYTF
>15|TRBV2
CASSSDRGVGEKLFF
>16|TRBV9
CASSPRWRGRNTEAFF
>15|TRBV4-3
CASSQEMGIGGELFF
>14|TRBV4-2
CASSQSTGDGELFF
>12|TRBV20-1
CSVASNGETQYF
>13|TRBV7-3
CASRWILDTEAFF
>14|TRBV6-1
CASSPVVPGNTIYF
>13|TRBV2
CASSYGTGNTIYF
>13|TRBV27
CATRTLGGTEAFF
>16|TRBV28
CASILTTGGASIGYTF
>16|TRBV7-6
CASSLVWGMADNEQFF
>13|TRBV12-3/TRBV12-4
CASSLEPFQPQHF
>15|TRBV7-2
CASSLMGGVSYEQYF
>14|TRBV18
CASRKSKIEETQYF
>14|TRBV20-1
CSARGGQGRYEQYF
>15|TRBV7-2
CASSPGQGSNYGYTF
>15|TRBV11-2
CASSSGGDRVYGYTF
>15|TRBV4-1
CASSQGDRNYNEQFF
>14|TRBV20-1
CSASQGGNLYEQYF
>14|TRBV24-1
CATSDRDTPTEAFF
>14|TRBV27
CASSPDRSFGGYTF
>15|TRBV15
CATSRDLGDNTEAFF
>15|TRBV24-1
CATSDHLGETGELFF
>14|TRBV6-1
CASSDGREPNEQYF
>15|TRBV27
CASSLREPAFYGYTF
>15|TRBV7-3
CASSPTSPNTGELFF
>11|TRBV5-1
CASNGVTEAFF
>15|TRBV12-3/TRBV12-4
CASSLGVNSGNTIYF
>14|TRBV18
CASSPNTGSLGYTF
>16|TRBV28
CASSRRTGGGNQPQHF
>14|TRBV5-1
CASSQYFDDEKLFF
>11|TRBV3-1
CASSQQNEQYF
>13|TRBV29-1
CSVEPTASYGYTF
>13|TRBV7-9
CASSLSGRYEQYF
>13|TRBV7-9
CASNLPSSDTQYF
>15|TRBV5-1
CASSFSPGPNQPQHF
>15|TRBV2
CASSDGTSGLETQYF
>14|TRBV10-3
CAIKDRGATDTQYF
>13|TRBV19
CASGENVNTEAFF
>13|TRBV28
CASYSAGADEQYF
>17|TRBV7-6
CASSSGLAGVAKNIQYF
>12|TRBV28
CASSSARFGQYF
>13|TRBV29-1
CSVEDPKGKKLFF
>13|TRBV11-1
CASSSLSEETQYF
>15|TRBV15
CATSRDRTTGKEAFF